The 24 T cell receptor beta chains below were found in one sample sequenced in a study of cytomegalovirus exposure and HLA in healthy donors. PCR involved 60 Vbeta and 13 Jbeta primers. TCRdb's table, derived via immunoSEQ multiplex PCR, lists solely in-frame clones and lacks some. The sample has under 250,000 clones, roughly 78% seen once. The sequenced sample consisted of PBMCs. These receptors all stem from a boy aged 5 to 17 in good health and CMV-seronegative.

The J gene is TRBJ2-3, the V gene TRBV30; a possible D gene is TRBD2 (5 bases). The CDR3 is 14 amino acids. Germline assignment: CDR1 GTSNPN and CDR2 SVGIG (reference sequence). V lost 4 bases to trimming and J lost 5 bases, with 16 bases between them. The CDR3 spells CAWNLAGLRDTQYF. The CDR3 DNA is TGTGCCTGGAACCTAGCCGGGCTGAGAGATACGCAGTATTTT.

The chain is built from TRBV7-6 and TRBJ2-2; 8 nucleotides align to TRBD1. The junction had 5 bases not matched to a gene; V was cut back by 5 bases and J by 3 bases. Germline CDR1 SGHVS, CDR2 FNYEAQ. The CDR3 sequence is 15 residues long. The CDR3 reads CASSLGQGDTGELFF. The CDR3 DNA is TGTGCCAGCAGCCTTGGACAGGGCGACACCGGGGAGCTGTTTTTT.

The chain recombines TRBV5-1 with TRBJ2-1, with 8 bases identical to TRBD2. CDR1 is SGHRS, CDR2 YFSETQ, per germline. After removal of 4 bases from V and 13 bases from J, the junction contained 10 bases not matched to a gene. The CDR3 sequence is 13 residues long. For the CDR3, the DNA is TGCGCCAGCAGCGGAACTAGCGGAGAAAGTCAGTTCTTC. This translates into CASSGTSGESQFF. Full variable domain (remainder filled in from reference TRBV5-1 and TRBJ2-1): KAGVTQTPRYLIKTRGQQVTLSCSPISGHRSVSWYQQTPGQGLQFLFEYFSETQRNKGNFPGRFSGRQFSNSRSEMNVSTLELGDSALYLCASSGTSGESQFFGPGTRLTVL.

V gene TRBV7-2 combines with J gene TRBJ1-5; TRBD1 aligns across 11 bases. V lost 3 bases and J lost 1; bases outside the gene matches: 11. The CDR3 sequence is 19 residues long. Per germline, CDR1 SGHTA and CDR2 FQGNSA. In DNA, the CDR3 is TGTGCCAGCAGCTTCGACCCGGACAGGGGGCGGTTCAGCAATCAGCCCCAGCATTTT. Protein sequence: CASSFDPDRGRFSNQPQHF.

With respect to this clone: The DNA is omitted, as the CDR3 cannot be located on it reliably, and the CDR3 follows TCRdb's listing. The sample has other DNA sequences that encode this CDR3 too. The J gene is TRBJ2-7, the V gene TRBV19; the table's D gene call, TRBD2, was not cross checked with the DNA. 16 amino acids form the CDR3, both terminal residues included. Germline CDR1 reads LNHDA; CDR2 reads SQIVND (reference sequence). This chain's CDR3 is CASSPRWGGGSYEQYF.

This clone was observed a handful of times. The DNA for the CDR3 is TGCGCCAGCAGCCAAACCTTAGGCGGAACCGGGGAGCTGTTTTTT. Amino acids: CASSQTLGGTGELFF. V is TRBV4-1 and J is TRBJ2-2; D is uncertain. CDR1 is MGHRA and CDR2 is YSYEKL in the germline V gene. This CDR3 contains 15 residues. The V gene lost 2 bases and the J gene lost 5 bases, with 12 bases spanning the gap.

The chain carries TRBV5-4 and TRBJ2-1, with 7 positions matching TRBD1. The CDR3 consists of 12 residues. V shed 4 bases and J 10 bases; nucleotides not matched to a gene: 5. From germline, CDR1 is SGHNT and CDR2 YYREEE (reference sequence). The CDR3 is CASSPEDREQFF. For the CDR3, the DNA is TGTGCCAGCAGCCCTGAGGACAGGGAGCAGTTCTTC.

The rearrangement links TRBV5-1 to TRBJ2-5; no definite D call. The CDR3 length is 14 residues. Looked up from germline, CDR1 is SGHRS and CDR2 is YFSETQ. V lost 0 bases and J lost 2, with 8 bases in between. CDR3 bases: TGCGCCAGCAGCTTGGGCAGGATACAAGAGACCCAGTACTTC. Protein: CASSLGRIQETQYF. Drawing the rest from reference TRBV5-1 and TRBJ2-5, the complete variable domain is KAGVTQTPRYLIKTRGQQVTLSCSPISGHRSVSWYQQTPGQGLQFLFEYFSETQRNKGNFPGRFSGRQFSNSRSEMNVSTLELGDSALYLCASSLGRIQETQYFGPGTRLLVL.

This clone was counted only a few times. The chain recombines TRBV7-9 with TRBJ1-1; maybe TRBD1 (6 bases). The CDR3 consists of 14 residues. Deletions cut 6 bases from V and 2 bases from J, with 13 bases between. The V gene's germline CDR1 is SEHNR and CDR2 FQNEAQ (reference sequence). CDR3: CASRLGQRNTEAFF. CDR3 in DNA: TGTGCCAGCAGGCTTGGACAGCGCAACACTGAAGCTTTCTTT.

V and J are TRBV6-4 and TRBJ2-1; 8 bases map to TRBD2. Germline V gene lookup returns CDR1 MRHNA and CDR2 SNTAGT. Germline trimming cut 3 bases from V and 8 bases from J; bases unmatched to any gene: 12. CDR3 length equals 16 residues. The chain's CDR3 is CASSEILREGRDEQFF. In nucleotides, the CDR3 is TGTGCCAGCAGTGAAATTTTACGGGAGGGCCGTGATGAGCAGTTCTTC.

CDR3 coding DNA: TGTGCCAGTAGTATACGGGGACTAGGCTACGAGCAGTACTTC. Residues: CASSIRGLGYEQYF. This chain uses TRBV19 with TRBJ2-7; 8 bases align to TRBD2. The CDR3 totals 14 residues. The V segment lost 2 bases and the J segment 3 bases; nucleotides outside the gene matches: 3. Germline lookup yields CDR1 LNHDA and CDR2 SQIVND (reference sequence).

V gene TRBV27 combines with J gene TRBJ2-5; D may be TRBD2 (6 bases). V was clipped by 2 bases and J by 1 base, with 8 bases between them. The CDR3 covers 14 residues. Germline V lookup: CDR1 MNHEY, CDR2 SMNVEV (reference sequence). The CDR3, as DNA: TGTGCCAGCAGTTTACTAGCGTCCCAAGAGACCCAGTACTTC. This sequence encodes CASSLLASQETQYF.

A single count supports this clone. V and J are TRBV5-1 and TRBJ1-4, with D unclear. The length of the CDR3 is 16 residues. Between the trimmed V and J ends, which lost 0 bases and 12 bases, there was a span of 21 bases. Germline assignment: CDR1 SGHRS and CDR2 YFSETQ. CDR3 in DNA: TGCGCCAGCAGCTTGGCAAGGAGGCCAGCCCGAAGGCAACTGTTTTTT. This encodes CASSLARRPARRQLFF.

This chain connects TRBV25-1 to TRBJ2-7; weak D call: TRBD1 (5 bases). Looked up from germline, CDR1 is MGHDK and CDR2 is SYGVNS. The CDR3 length is 12 residues. V was pared by 5 bases and J by 4 bases, with 9 bases between. Here the CDR3 DNA reads TGTGCCAGCAGTCCCCAGGGTTACGAGCAGTACTTC. Protein: CASSPQGYEQYF.

The rearrangement links TRBV7-3 to TRBJ2-7; D is uncertain. The CDR3 consists of 13 residues. Trimming removed 5 bases at V and 5 bases at J, with 13 bases between. In germline, CDR1 is SGHTA, CDR2 FQGTGA. This CDR3 reads CASSRYPQDEQYF. The CDR3 DNA follows: TGTGCCAGCAGCCGTTATCCTCAGGACGAGCAGTACTTC.

The chain joins TRBV4-1 to TRBJ2-1; 9 positions match TRBD2. CDR3 length: 15 residues. The V and J ends lost 4 bases and 5 bases, in that order; junction bases with no gene match: 6. Looked up from germline, CDR1 is MGHRA and CDR2 is YSYEKL. The CDR3 here is CASSRLVAGDNEQFF. The DNA of the CDR3 is TGCGCCAGCAGCCGACTAGTAGCGGGGGACAATGAGCAGTTCTTC.

The chain recombines TRBV5-6 with TRBJ2-7; 9 bases map to TRBD2. Germline V gene lookup returns CDR1 SGHDT and CDR2 YYEEEE. This CDR3 contains 15 residues. Trimming took 4 bases from V and 5 from J; bases not matched to a gene: 10. The CDR3 spells CASSRGRTSVHEQYF. The CDR3 bases are TGTGCCAGCAGCAGGGGGCGGACTAGCGTACACGAGCAGTACTTC.

The rearrangement joins TRBV19 to TRBJ2-7, with D unresolved. Trimming stripped 0 bases from V and 2 bases from J, with 11 bases between. CDR3 length equals 15 residues. From germline, CDR1 is LNHDA and CDR2 SQIVND (reference sequence). In nucleotides, the CDR3 is TGTGCCAGTAGTATAGACGGCACAGTAGCCTACGAGCAGTACTTC. As protein: CASSIDGTVAYEQYF.

The chain links TRBV11-2 to TRBJ1-3; 7 positions match TRBD1. V was pared by 3 bases and J by 2 bases, with 4 bases of the junction left unmatched. Germline V CDR1 and CDR2: SGHAT, FQNNGV. The CDR3 has 15 amino acids. For the CDR3, the DNA is TGTGCCAGCAGCTTGCCGACAGGGCCTGGAAACACCATATATTTT. It encodes CASSLPTGPGNTIYF.

As DNA, the CDR3 is TGTGCCAGCAGCGTGAGAGGGCCTGGACTAGCGTTCTCCTACGAGCAGTACTTC. Translated, it gives CASSVRGPGLAFSYEQYF. The V call is TRBV9, the J call TRBJ2-7; 9 positions match TRBD2. J gave up 0 bases and V 2 bases, and 12 bases lay outside the gene matches. The germline V gene has CDR1 SGDLS and CDR2 YYNGEE. The CDR3 spans 18 residues.

The rearrangement joins TRBV5-5 to TRBJ1-2; D is ambiguous. CDR1 is SGHKS, CDR2 YYEKEE, per germline (reference sequence). The CDR3 extends over 15 amino acids. Trimming removed 2 bases at V and 8 bases at J, with 19 bases between. The CDR3 reads CASSLPPGEQRGYTF. The CDR3 DNA sequence: TGTGCCAGCAGCTTACCACCCGGCGAGCAGCGGGGCTACACCTTC.

This clone was found a few times. The rearrangement links TRBV27 to TRBJ2-1, with 14 bases lining up with TRBD2. Losses at the gene ends were 7 bases for V and 6 bases for J; bases not matched to a gene: 5. The CDR3 runs 15 residues. Looked up from germline, CDR1 is MNHEY and CDR2 is SMNVEV (reference sequence). CDR3 nucleotides: TGTGCCAGCACCCTCGGACTAGCGGGAGGCAATGAGCAGTTCTTC. Protein sequence: CASTLGLAGGNEQFF.

This chain links TRBV5-1 with TRBJ2-1; TRBD2 agrees at 12 bases. V lost 2 bases and J lost 10; bases outside the gene matches: 13. The CDR3 totals 17 residues. Germline V CDR1 and CDR2: SGHRS, YFSETQ. Here the CDR3 DNA reads TGCGCCAGCAGCTTAGGACTAGCGGGGAGTTCACTGGAGGAGCAGTTCTTC. It specifies CASSLGLAGSSLEEQFF.

This clone was counted between two and nine times. This chain connects TRBV5-5 to TRBJ2-3, with 8 bases that match TRBD2. Germline lookup yields CDR1 SGHKS and CDR2 YYEKEE (reference sequence). CDR3 length equals 13 residues. Unmatched junction bases numbered 1, after V lost 2 bases and J lost 5 bases. The CDR3 bases are TGTGCCAGCAGCTTAGCGGGAGAAGATACGCAGTATTTT. The encoded protein is CASSLAGEDTQYF. The full variable domain, completed using reference TRBV5-5 and TRBJ2-3, is DAGVTQSPTHLIKTRGQQVTLRCSPISGHKSVSWYQQVLGQGPQFIFQYYEKEERGRGNFPDRFSARQFPNYSSELNVNALLLGDSALYLCASSLAGEDTQYFGPGTRLTVL.